The present TCR beta chain was sequenced within a study of vaccination and CD4 T cells after COVID-19. Overall study: The peptides that stimulated the cells were overlapping spike peptides from SARS-CoV-2, HCoV-NL63, HCoV-OC43 and HCoV-229E.

The study sequenced cultured CD4+ T cell DNA using the Oncomine TCR Beta short-read assay. A single record per CDR3 protein comes from TCRdb applying MiXCR to the PCR reads. This repertoire shows just under 4,500 distinct CDR3 sequences, around 23% found once; its top ten account for roughly 50%. Indicated treatment: roughly ten-day PBMC culture with coronavirus spike peptide pools or control peptides (ViraFEST assay). ViraFEST enlarged antigen-specific T cell populations with peptide pools and afterwards sequenced TCRs. Recorded positive PCR dates fall between March and December 2020, preceding US Alpha, Beta and Delta variants. Per well, more than 1.5 million PBMCs were cultured in the presence of approximately 9 IU/ml IL-2 and 9 to 10 ug/ml peptide pools. This CDR3 is 16 amino acids long. Per germline, CDR1 MDHEN and CDR2 SYDVKM. The junction had 7 bases not matched to a gene; V was cut back by 6 bases and J by 0 bases.

This clonotype was seen only a few times. The target antigen is unknown. The specimen was CD4+ T cells from blood, cultured in vitro, collected after SARS-CoV-2 vaccination. The chain has TRBV28 and TRBJ2-1; 8 bases map to TRBD2. This TCR derives from a human donor who had recovered from COVID-19. CDR3 DNA: TGTGCCAGCAGCCTCCGGGGGGGGAGCTCCTACAATGAGCAGTTCTTC. Its protein product is CASSLRGGSSYNEQFF. Together with reference TRBV28 and TRBJ2-1, the CDR3 gives the full variable domain: DVKVTQSSRYLVKRTGEKVFLECVQDMDHENMFWYRQDPGLGLRLIYFSYDVKMKEKGDIPEGYSVSREKKERFSLILESASTNQTSMYLCASSLRGGSSYNEQFFGPGTRLTVL.